This T cell receptor (beta chain) was recorded in a study of T cell repertoires in cytomegalovirus infection. Overall study context: Well-studied HLA-B-restricted epitopes and recently identified HLA-C-restricted epitopes of CMV were both used in the study.

TCRdb recomputed calls from the reads with MiXCR, one row per CDR3 protein. The sample includes approximately 390,000 distinct CDR3 sequences, approximately 35% of them seen just once. Comment on this clonotype: Antigen: not known.

This CDR3 has 15 amino acids. V dropped 6 bases and J dropped 0 bases, with 14 bases sitting between them. Broader study findings: HLA-C-restricted CMV clonotypes gave the most frequent clonotype in two of eight donors. Summed frequency of public TCR beta families distinguished CMV carriers with the relevant HLA.

The chain has TRBV12-3 or TRBV12-4 and TRBJ1-1; D unclear. The source material was cultured PBMCs, sampled from culture after CMV antigen stimulation. This clonotype was obtained from a human donor in good health (CMV status not recorded). Some clones in this sample may be carry-over from other donors' samples. The CDR3: CASSLPPGLNTEAFF. In nucleotides, the CDR3 is TGTGCCAGCAGCCTACCACCTGGGTTGAACACTGAAGCTTTCTTT.